The rows below give T cell receptor beta chains drawn from one sample of a study of blood T cell repertoires in COVID-19. TCRdb keeps only in-frame clones here, not all; method: immunoSEQ multiplex PCR. The sample lists roughly 150,000 clones; roughly 88% were seen once. Sequencing was performed on peripheral blood. The receptor source for this set is a woman aged 50 to 60 in a cohort sampled during active or convalescent COVID-19. CDR3s leave out the opening cysteine and the closing phenylalanine or tryptophan. The order of the fields is J gene, V gene, CDR3 protein.

TRBJ1-4 TRBV19 ASSRKGLQGTTNEKLF
TRBJ1-3 TRBV5-1 ASSSRDFFGDTIY
TRBJ2-1 TRBV5-5 ASSLRGSGGYISSYNEQF
TRBJ1-4 TRBV3-1/TRBV3-2 ASSQDLEEKLF
TRBJ1-5 TRBV6-5 ASGFRGGGQPQH
TRBJ1-2 TRBV20-1 SASSQRILNYGYT
TRBJ2-1 TRBV5-1 ASSPGQNEQF
TRBJ2-2 TRBV6-5 ASRVTGTTGELF
TRBJ1-6 TRBV10-3 AISQSPGQGSSYNSPLH
TRBJ1-4 TRBV29-1 SGYDSSNEKLF
TRBJ2-1 TRBV4-2 ASSPRLAGGLGEQF
TRBJ1-2 TRBV13 ASAVNRNYGYT
TRBJ1-6 TRBV30 AWAYGVGNSPLH
TRBJ1-5 TRBV29-1 SVERGPGQGASGQPQH
TRBJ2-2 TRBV7-2 ASSSQGYGDTGELF
TRBJ2-7 TRBV30 AWSVLDRPYEQY
TRBJ1-2 TRBV18 ASSPSPGDYGYT
TRBJ2-2 TRBV27 ASSFQQGAGELF
TRBJ2-5 TRBV2 ASSGAGRLSGAQY
TRBJ1-3 TRBV9 ASSAAGSGNTIY
TRBJ1-5 TRBV24-1 ATSEPDSSNQPQH
TRBJ2-1 TRBV19 ASSPGGWYNEQF
TRBJ2-7 TRBV4-3 ASSQDRTGYEQY
TRBJ2-3 TRBV3-1/TRBV3-2 ASSQDQVAGATDTQY
TRBJ2-7 TRBV4-3 ASSQARGGPNEQY
TRBJ2-1 TRBV6-5 ASRLRGGPNEQF
TRBJ2-1 TRBV7-9 ASSFLAPWEQF
TRBJ1-5 TRBV16 ASSRQGFGQPQH
TRBJ2-3 TRBV10-1 ASSTGQGVVDTQY
TRBJ2-5 TRBV24-1 ATSETGTGETQY
TRBJ2-1 TRBV19 ASSFGGATYNEQF
TRBJ1-2 TRBV2 ASSVDMDGGYT
TRBJ2-5 TRBV7-2 ASSLEATQY
TRBJ1-2 TRBV4-1 ASSQDRGSPYGYT
TRBJ2-7 TRBV5-1 ASSSPPGENEQY
TRBJ2-7 TRBV27 ASSLMVTGDAYEQY
TRBJ2-3 TRBV24-1 ATSRQGASDTQY
TRBJ1-2 TRBV9 ASSSGQGEAGYT
TRBJ1-4 TRBV28 ASKQGSNEKLF
TRBJ1-4 TRBV7-9 ASSDRALQEKLF
TRBJ1-2 TRBV11-1 ASSSGTGDYGYT
TRBJ2-7 TRBV4-3 ASSQNRYLSYEQY
TRBJ2-5 TRBV7-7 ASSPGLEGETQY
TRBJ1-2 TRBV9 ASSVNRASYGYT
TRBJ2-5 TRBV10-3 AISDRAQETQY
TRBJ2-7 TRBV3-1/TRBV3-2 ASSPRGGEQY
TRBJ2-5 TRBV29-1 SVDRQEQETQY
TRBJ1-2 TRBV15 ATSRPPGSNYGYT
TRBJ1-1 TRBV10-3 AISEELMNTEAF
TRBJ1-1 TRBV18 ASSAMDSDTEAF
TRBJ1-6 TRBV5-1 ASSARTGGDSPLH
TRBJ2-5 TRBV4-3 ASSQDLASGGVGTQY